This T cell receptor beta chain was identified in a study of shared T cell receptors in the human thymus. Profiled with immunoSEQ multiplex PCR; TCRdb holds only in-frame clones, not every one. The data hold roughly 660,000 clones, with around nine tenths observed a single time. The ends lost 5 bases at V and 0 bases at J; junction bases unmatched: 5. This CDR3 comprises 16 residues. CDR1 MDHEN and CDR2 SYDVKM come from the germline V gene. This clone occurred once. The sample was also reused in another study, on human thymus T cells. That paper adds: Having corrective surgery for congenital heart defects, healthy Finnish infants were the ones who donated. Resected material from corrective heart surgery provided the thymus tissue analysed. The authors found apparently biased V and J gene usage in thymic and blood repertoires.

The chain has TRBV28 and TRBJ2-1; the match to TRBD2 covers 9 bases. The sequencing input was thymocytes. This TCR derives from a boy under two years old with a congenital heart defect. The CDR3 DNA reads TGTGCCAGCAGTACGCTAGCGGGGAGCTCCTACAATGAGCAGTTCTTC. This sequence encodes CASSTLAGSSYNEQFF.